Following are 27 T cell receptor beta chains from one sample sequenced in a study of cytomegalovirus exposure and HLA in healthy donors. The PCR ran on 60 Vbeta and 13 Jbeta primers. Method: immunoSEQ multiplex PCR; TCRdb's copy keeps in-frame clones and lacks some. The sample consists of about 150,000 clones, roughly 9.4% of them appearing once. The material sequenced was PBMCs. Receptors were obtained from a male donor in good health and CMV-seronegative.

The V call is TRBV28, the J call TRBJ1-3; TRBD1 is a possible D gene (5 bases). The CDR3 has 12 residues. V was shortened by 6 bases and J by 3 bases, with 6 bases between the two germline ends. Germline V CDR1 and CDR2: MDHEN, SYDVKM. The CDR3 nucleotides are TGTGCCAGCAGCGGGGGTGGAAACACCATATATTTT. Protein product: CASSGGGNTIYF.

This clone occurred a few times. The rearrangement links TRBV5-1 to TRBJ2-7; D might be TRBD1 (6 bases). Germline V gene sequence: CDR1 SGHRS, CDR2 YFSETQ. V lost 2 bases and J 1 base, leaving 13 bases between the germline ends. This CDR3 comprises 15 residues. In DNA form, the CDR3 reads TGCGCCAGCAGCTTTGGGGGCACGGGGTCCTACGAGCAGTACTTC. Translating it yields CASSFGGTGSYEQYF. The full variable domain, rest sourced from reference TRBV5-1 and TRBJ2-7, is KAGVTQTPRYLIKTRGQQVTLSCSPISGHRSVSWYQQTPGQGLQFLFEYFSETQRNKGNFPGRFSGRQFSNSRSEMNVSTLELGDSALYLCASSFGGTGSYEQYFGPGTRLTVT.

A few counts support this clone. This chain links TRBV5-6 with TRBJ2-7; D remains unclear. V was cut by 0 bases and J by 2 bases, with 9 bases left in between. The CDR3 totals 14 residues. The V gene's germline CDR1 is SGHDT and CDR2 YYEEEE. The DNA for the CDR3 is TGTGCCAGCAGCTTGGATGCAGGCGCCTACGAGCAGTACTTC. Amino acid sequence: CASSLDAGAYEQYF. Together with reference TRBV5-6 and TRBJ2-7, the CDR3 gives the full variable domain: DAGVTQSPTHLIKTRGQQVTLRCSPKSGHDTVSWYQQALGQGPQFIFQYYEEEERQRGNFPDRFSGHQFPNYSSELNVNALLLGDSALYLCASSLDAGAYEQYFGPGTRLTVT.

This clone was counted a few times. V and J are TRBV10-2 and TRBJ2-1, with D perhaps TRBD2 (6 bases). Germline assignment: CDR1 WSHSY and CDR2 SAAADI. V lost 6 bases and J lost 7, with 16 bases in between. There are 14 residues in the CDR3. The CDR3 protein is CASRVTGVGNEQFF. In DNA form, the CDR3 reads TGCGCCAGCAGGGTAACGGGGGTAGGGAATGAGCAGTTCTTC.

V and J are TRBV4-3 and TRBJ2-5; 9 bases agree with TRBD2. Germline loops: CDR1 LGHNA, CDR2 YSLEER. This CDR3 is 16 amino acids long. V shed 4 bases and J 2 bases; nucleotides not matched to a gene: 8. CDR3 in DNA: TGCGCCAGCAGCCTGGGGGCGGGAGGGGGGCAAGAGACCCAGTACTTC. Its protein product is CASSLGAGGGQETQYF.

This clone was seen more than once but under ten times. This chain connects TRBV18 to TRBJ1-1; D perhaps matches TRBD1 (6 bases). Germline V CDR1 and CDR2: KGHSH, LQKENI. CDR3 length equals 17 residues. V was trimmed by 6 bases and J by 0 bases, leaving 20 bases between them. This CDR3 is CASSLEQGSLMNTEAFF. CDR3 sequence (DNA): TGTGCCAGCTCCTTAGAACAGGGATCTCTAATGAACACTGAAGCTTTCTTT.

V and J are TRBV7-2 and TRBJ2-3; 9 positions match TRBD2. The CDR3 is 16 amino acids. Germline CDR1 and CDR2: SGHTA and FQGNSA. With V trimmed by 3 bases and J by 5 bases, 9 bases remained unmatched. The CDR3 DNA reads TGTGCCAGCAGCTTGGAAAAGCGGGGGGCCGGAGATACGCAGTATTTT. Protein sequence: CASSLEKRGAGDTQYF.

This clone appeared a few times. This chain connects TRBV9 to TRBJ2-2; a weak D match, TRBD2 (7 bases). The V and J ends lost 5 bases and 3 bases respectively, with 17 bases between them. The CDR3 spans 16 residues. Germline CDR1 and CDR2: SGDLS and YYNGEE. The CDR3 nucleotides read TGTGCCAGCAGTTTACGGGGGGCAGGCCACACCGGGGAGCTGTTTTTT. This codes for CASSLRGAGHTGELFF. Full variable domain (missing parts from reference TRBV9 and TRBJ2-2): DSGVTQTPKHLITATGQRVTLRCSPRSGDLSVYWYQQSLDQGLQFLIQYYNGEERAKGNILERFSAQQFPDLHSELNLSSLELGDSALYFCASSLRGAGHTGELFFGEGSRLTVL.

J is TRBJ1-2 and V is TRBV6-5; no reliable D call. V lost 0 bases and J 4 bases, leaving 15 bases between the germline ends. Germline V gene data show CDR1 as MNHEY and CDR2 as SVGAGI. The CDR3 runs to 16 residues. CDR3 region: CASSYSERGRFYGYTF. As DNA, the CDR3 is TGTGCCAGCAGTTACTCCGAACGAGGCCGGTTCTATGGCTACACCTTC.

This clone was seen a few times. This chain connects TRBV28 to TRBJ2-3; TRBD1 matches at 11 bases. The V and J ends lost 4 bases and 4 bases, in that order; junction bases with no gene match: 7. Germline loops: CDR1 MDHEN, CDR2 SYDVKM. CDR3 length equals 16 residues. The DNA for the CDR3 is TGTGCCAGCAGTTCCCCGGGACAGGGGGAAGCAGATACGCAGTATTTT. This gives the protein CASSSPGQGEADTQYF.

This clone was recorded a few times. Other DNA sequences of this sample code for an identical CDR3. The chain recombines TRBV11-2 with TRBJ1-4, with D possibly being TRBD1 (6 bases). CDR3 length equals 14 residues. CDR1 is SGHAT, CDR2 FQNNGV, per germline. Deletions cut 1 base from V and 5 bases from J, with 8 bases between. CDR3 residues: CASSLGQGNEKLFF. The CDR3 DNA sequence: TGTGCCAGCAGCTTAGGGCAGGGGAATGAAAAACTGTTTTTT.

This clone was recorded a few times. The chain has TRBV28 and TRBJ1-3; possibly TRBD1 for D (5 bases). Looked up from germline, CDR1 is MDHEN and CDR2 is SYDVKM. V shed 6 bases and J shed 0 bases, with 18 bases lying between them. This CDR3 has 17 residues. This chain's CDR3 is CASSTPGLPRSGNTIYF. CDR3 coding DNA: TGTGCCAGCAGCACACCGGGACTTCCCCGCTCTGGAAACACCATATATTTT.

Note on this clone: The CDR3 carries no conserved terminal phenylalanine or tryptophan, so it likely arises from a read error. V gene TRBV6-1 combines with J gene TRBJ1-5; 7 bases are shared with TRBD1. CDR3 length: 16 amino acids. Germline-derived CDR1 and CDR2 are MNHNS and SASEGT. In DNA, the CDR3 is TGTGCAAGCAGTAAAGATCCCAGGGGGATCAATCAGCCCCAGCATGTT. Protein product: CASSKDPRGINQPQHV.

Only a few counts were recorded for this clone. The V call is TRBV2, the J call TRBJ2-2; 13 nucleotides align to TRBD2. V lost 6 bases and J lost 6; bases outside the gene matches: 7. Per germline, CDR1 SNHLY and CDR2 FYNNEI. The CDR3 runs to 16 residues. The CDR3 coding sequence is TGTGCCAGCAGCGCTAGACTAGCGGGAGGACCCGGGGAGCTGTTTTTT. Translating it yields CASSARLAGGPGELFF.

The rearrangement joins TRBV27 to TRBJ2-1; TRBD2 aligns across 7 bases. The length of the CDR3 is 15 residues. Germline CDR1 MNHEY, CDR2 SMNVEV (reference sequence). V dropped 1 base and J dropped 0; count of bases not matched to a gene: 0. The CDR3 loop is CASSLWGGSYNEQFF. The CDR3 nucleotides read TGTGCCAGCAGTTTATGGGGGGGCTCCTACAATGAGCAGTTCTTC.

J is TRBJ2-3 and V is TRBV9, with 12 bases aligning to TRBD2. CDR3 length equals 15 residues. The V gene's germline CDR1 is SGDLS and CDR2 YYNGEE. V was clipped by 3 bases and J by 4 bases; unmatched bases: 3. CDR3 region: CASSASGRAADTQYF. The CDR3 coding sequence is TGTGCCAGCAGCGCTAGCGGGAGGGCCGCAGATACGCAGTATTTT.

A few counts support this clone. This chain connects TRBV28 to TRBJ2-2, with 7 bases matching TRBD1. CDR3 size: 14 residues. The V gene's germline CDR1 is MDHEN and CDR2 SYDVKM. V shed 3 bases, J shed 8 bases, and the junction held 6 bases outside the gene matches. Here the CDR3 reads CASSFGDRVGELFF. CDR3 nucleotide sequence: TGTGCCAGCAGTTTTGGAGACAGGGTGGGGGAGCTGTTTTTT. Combining the CDR3 with reference TRBV28 and TRBJ2-2 gives the whole variable domain DVKVTQSSRYLVKRTGEKVFLECVQDMDHENMFWYRQDPGLGLRLIYFSYDVKMKEKGDIPEGYSVSREKKERFSLILESASTNQTSMYLCASSFGDRVGELFFGEGSRLTVL.

This clone has more than one count but fewer than ten. V is TRBV7-2 and J is TRBJ2-1, with a tentative D call TRBD2 (6 bases). There are 13 residues in the CDR3. V lost 8 bases, J lost 5 bases, and 13 bases lay in between. The germline gives CDR1 SGHTA, CDR2 FQGNSA. This CDR3 is CASRERSHNEQFF. For the CDR3, the DNA is TGTGCCAGCCGGGAGCGGTCCCACAATGAGCAGTTCTTC.

This rearrangement joins TRBV7-9 to TRBJ1-2, with D hard to call. This CDR3 spans 14 amino acids. Germline loops: CDR1 SEHNR, CDR2 FQNEAQ (reference sequence). V was cut by 5 bases and J by 9 bases, with 19 bases left in between. The DNA of the CDR3 is TGTGCCAGCAGCCTCCAAAGGGAGGTTTTTAGCTACACCTTC. Translated, it gives CASSLQREVFSYTF.

This chain links TRBV28 with TRBJ2-2; 9 bases are shared with TRBD2. Germline loops: CDR1 MDHEN, CDR2 SYDVKM. The CDR3 runs to 15 residues. Trimming removed 8 bases from V and 4 bases from J; junction bases left unmatched: 8. The DNA of the CDR3 is TGTGCCAGCTTTCGGCGGGGGGGGGTCACCGGGGAGCTGTTTTTT. Its translation: CASFRRGGVTGELFF.

This clone has more than one count but fewer than ten. The chain employs TRBV9 and TRBJ2-1; 8 bases map to TRBD1. The CDR3 totals 15 residues. Germline lookup yields CDR1 SGDLS and CDR2 YYNGEE. Trimming at V came to 4 bases and at J to 0 bases, leaving 3 bases not matched to a gene. CDR3 DNA sequence: TGTGCCAGCAGCTCAGGGGGCGCCTCCTACAATGAGCAGTTCTTC. It translates to CASSSGGASYNEQFF.

The V and J genes are TRBV9 and TRBJ2-3; 7 positions match TRBD2. V shed 0 bases and J 0 bases; nucleotides not matched to a gene: 4. Per germline, CDR1 SGDLS and CDR2 YYNGEE. The CDR3 consists of 16 residues. In nucleotides, the CDR3 is TGTGCCAGCAGCGTAGTGGGGGGGGGTAGCACAGATACGCAGTATTTT. The encoded protein is CASSVVGGGSTDTQYF.

This sequence joins TRBV28 and TRBJ2-7; TRBD1 matches 7 bases. Germline CDR1 and CDR2: MDHEN and SYDVKM. J was trimmed by 2 bases and V by 4 bases; bases with no gene match: 8. The CDR3 runs to 15 residues. CDR3 sequence reads: CASSSSAGTAYEQYF. Here the CDR3 DNA reads TGTGCCAGCAGTTCGTCCGCCGGGACAGCCTACGAGCAGTACTTC.

This chain links TRBV19 with TRBJ2-1; possibly TRBD1 for D (6 bases). The germline V gene encodes CDR1 LNHDA and CDR2 SQIVND (reference sequence). V lost 5 bases to trimming and J lost 0 bases, with 14 bases between them. The CDR3 extends over 16 amino acids. This chain's CDR3 is CASSPRTASSYNEQFF. For the CDR3, the DNA is TGTGCCAGTAGTCCGAGGACAGCAAGCTCCTACAATGAGCAGTTCTTC.

This clone turned up a few times. The V call is TRBV7-2, the J call TRBJ2-3; no reliable D call. Per germline, CDR1 SGHTA and CDR2 FQGNSA. The V end lost 1 base, the J end lost 5 bases, and 10 bases lay between the germline ends. The CDR3 length is 14 residues. The CDR3 protein is CASSLVVSGDTQYF. The CDR3 DNA reads TGTGCCAGCAGCTTAGTTGTGAGTGGAGATACGCAGTATTTT.

As for this clone: The CDR3 end shows no conserved phenylalanine or tryptophan, and so a read error is likely. The J gene is TRBJ1-1, the V gene TRBV5-1; D perhaps matches TRBD1 (6 bases). V lost 0 bases and J lost 7, with 10 bases in between. CDR3 length equals 13 residues. The germline CDR1 and CDR2 sequences are SGHRS and YFSETQ. The CDR3 DNA reads TGCGCCAGCAGCTTGGCCGGGACACTTGAAGCTTTCCTT. Translation: CASSLAGTLEAFL.

The genes are TRBV5-1 and TRBJ1-4; 8 nucleotides match TRBD1. CDR1 and CDR2 from the germline V gene are SGHRS and YFSETQ. The CDR3 contains 14 residues. V trimming: 3 bases; J trimming: 6 bases; junction bases outside the gene matches: 4. This CDR3 is CASSSTGGDEKLFF. In DNA form, the CDR3 reads TGCGCCAGCAGCTCTACAGGGGGTGATGAAAAACTGTTTTTT. Filled out from reference TRBV5-1 and TRBJ1-4, the complete variable domain reads KAGVTQTPRYLIKTRGQQVTLSCSPISGHRSVSWYQQTPGQGLQFLFEYFSETQRNKGNFPGRFSGRQFSNSRSEMNVSTLELGDSALYLCASSSTGGDEKLFFGSGTQLSVL.